Listed below are T cell receptor beta chains from one sample, sequenced in a study of blood T cells in healthy people across ages. TCRdb analysed the 5' RACE reads with MiXCR anew, one entry per CDR3 protein. The table lists 950,000 to 1,200,000 distinct CDR3 sequences, more than 30% of them singletons, with roughly 14% in the top ten. Sequenced material: blood. These receptors were obtained from a man between 18 and 35 years old in good health. The CDR3 runs from the conserved cysteine through the conserved F or W. The D gene is left open where the match is weak. Size is stated for part of the rows, as once, few or many counts, or as a class when the clone is expanded.

D: .; size: .; length: 13; V: TRBV28; J: TRBJ2-7; CDR3: CASSDPAGYEQYF; DNA: TGTGCCAGCAGTGATCCGGCCGGGTACGAGCAGTACTTC
D: .; size: few; length: 16; V: TRBV7-2; J: TRBJ1-1; CDR3: CASRPKMLRMNTEAFF; DNA: TGTGCCAGCAGGCCCAAGATGTTGAGGATGAACACTGAAGCTTTCTTT
D: TRBD1; size: .; length: 14; V: TRBV5-1; J: TRBJ2-1; CDR3: CASSPDRPGNEQFF; DNA: TGCGCCAGCAGCCCGGACAGGCCGGGCAATGAGCAGTTCTTC
D: TRBD2; size: .; length: 15; V: TRBV7-2; J: TRBJ2-3; CDR3: CASSLRGGPPDTQYF; DNA: TGTGCCAGCAGCCTCCGCGGGGGGCCCCCAGATACGCAGTATTTT
D: .; size: few; length: 16; V: TRBV7-9; J: TRBJ1-5; CDR3: CASSSTDGGVNQPQHF; DNA: TGTGCCAGCAGCTCGACTGACGGAGGAGTCAATCAGCCCCAGCATTTT
D: .; size: .; length: 16; V: TRBV7-2; J: TRBJ1-5; CDR3: CASSLAIGGENQPQHF; DNA: TGTGCCAGCAGCTTAGCGATCGGGGGCGAGAATCAGCCCCAGCATTTT
D: .; size: few; length: 13; V: TRBV2; J: TRBJ1-2; CDR3: CASSNFRDNGYTF; DNA: TGTGCCAGCAGCAACTTCCGGGACAATGGCTACACCTTC
D: .; size: .; length: 15; V: TRBV20-1; J: TRBJ2-7; CDR3: CSATDSQSSYNEQYF; DNA: TGCAGTGCTACGGACAGCCAAAGCTCCTACAATGAGCAGTACTTC
D: .; size: .; length: 14; V: TRBV12-3/TRBV12-4; J: TRBJ1-2; CDR3: CASSLEGRWNGYTF; DNA: TGTGCCAGCAGTTTAGAGGGACGATGGAATGGCTACACCTTC
D: TRBD1; size: few; length: 15; V: TRBV9; J: TRBJ1-1; CDR3: CASSATGVRNTEAFF; DNA: TGTGCCAGCAGCGCTACAGGGGTCAGAAACACTGAAGCTTTCTTT
D: .; size: .; length: 14; V: TRBV29-1; J: TRBJ1-5; CDR3: CSVDSGDSNQPQHF; DNA: TGCAGCGTTGATTCCGGGGATAGCAATCAGCCCCAGCATTTT
D: .; size: few; length: 15; V: TRBV12-3/TRBV12-4; J: TRBJ2-1; CDR3: CASSFLSGAYNEQFF; DNA: TGTGCCAGCAGTTTCCTCTCAGGTGCATACAATGAGCAGTTCTTC
D: .; size: few; length: 15; V: TRBV2; J: TRBJ1-1; CDR3: CASSDFLSWNTEAFF; DNA: TGTGCCAGCAGTGACTTCCTCTCGTGGAACACTGAAGCTTTCTTT
D: TRBD1; size: .; length: 12; V: TRBV29-1; J: TRBJ1-2; CDR3: CSVADRVDGYTF; DNA: TGCAGCGTCGCGGACAGGGTGGATGGCTACACCTTC
D: .; size: few; length: 15; V: TRBV20-1; J: TRBJ2-1; CDR3: CSAPGLVSSYNEQFF; DNA: TGCAGTGCCCCCGGGCTAGTTAGCTCCTACAATGAGCAGTTCTTC
D: .; size: .; length: 16; V: TRBV14; J: TRBJ2-7; CDR3: CASSHRLTGPYNEQYF; DNA: TGTGCCAGCAGCCATAGGCTGACAGGACCCTACAATGAGCAGTACTTC
D: .; size: many; length: 13; V: TRBV5-1; J: TRBJ2-1; CDR3: CASSAGQNNEQFF; DNA: TGTGCCAGCAGTGCTGGACAAAACAATGAGCAGTTCTTC
D: .; size: .; length: 11; V: TRBV2; J: TRBJ1-3; CDR3: CATTGGNTIYF; DNA: TGTGCCACCACCGGGGGAAACACCATATATTTT
D: .; size: .; length: 13; V: TRBV7-6; J: TRBJ1-1; CDR3: CASSDAPNTEAFF; DNA: TGTGCCAGCAGCGACGCACCGAACACTGAAGCTTTCTTT
D: TRBD1; size: .; length: 15; V: TRBV5-5; J: TRBJ1-1; CDR3: CASSLDRGTDTEAFF; DNA: TGTGCCAGCAGTCTCGACAGGGGTACGGACACTGAAGCTTTCTTT
D: .; size: .; length: 12; V: TRBV20-1; J: TRBJ2-5; CDR3: CSAKQGSETQYF; DNA: TGCAGTGCCAAACAGGGTTCAGAGACCCAGTACTTC
D: TRBD2; size: .; length: 15; V: TRBV29-1; J: TRBJ2-1; CDR3: CSVVRLAGGYNEQFF; DNA: TGCAGCGTTGTCCGACTAGCGGGGGGATACAATGAGCAGTTCTTC
D: TRBD2; size: few; length: 16; V: TRBV25-1; J: TRBJ2-5; CDR3: CASSSGGGQYQETQYF; DNA: TGTGCCAGCAGCTCGGGAGGAGGCCAGTACCAAGAGACCCAGTACTTC
D: .; size: .; length: 13; V: TRBV7-9; J: TRBJ2-7; CDR3: CASSEDNAYEQYF; DNA: TGTGCCAGCAGCGAAGACAACGCCTACGAGCAGTACTTC
D: .; size: many; length: 15; V: TRBV4-3; J: TRBJ2-3; CDR3: CASSQDYQGTDTQYF; DNA: TGCGCCAGCAGCCAGGACTACCAGGGCACAGATACGCAGTATTTT
D: TRBD2; size: .; length: 15; V: TRBV12-3/TRBV12-4; J: TRBJ2-7; CDR3: CASSLPAGSYNEQYF; DNA: TGTGCCAGCAGCCTCCCAGCGGGATCCTACAATGAGCAGTACTTC
D: .; size: .; length: 14; V: TRBV3-1; J: TRBJ1-1; CDR3: CASSQLRGGTEAFF; DNA: TGTGCCAGCAGCCAGTTACGGGGCGGAACTGAAGCTTTTTTT
D: .; size: .; length: 15; V: TRBV10-3; J: TRBJ2-7; CDR3: CAISPPRESSYEQYF; DNA: TGTGCCATCAGCCCACCCAGGGAGAGCTCCTACGAGCAGTACTTC
D: TRBD1; size: .; length: 16; V: TRBV5-6; J: TRBJ1-1; CDR3: CASSGRDRGSGTEAFF; DNA: TGTGCCAGCAGCGGACGGGACAGGGGAAGTGGGACTGAAGCTTTCTTT
D: TRBD2; size: few; length: 14; V: TRBV20-1; J: TRBJ2-3; CDR3: CSAWRGSSTDTQYF; DNA: TGCAGTGCTTGGCGGGGGTCTTCTACAGATACGCAGTATTTT
D: TRBD1; size: .; length: 14; V: TRBV10-3; J: TRBJ1-5; CDR3: CAISDGDSTQPQHF; DNA: TGTGCCATCAGTGACGGGGACAGTACTCAGCCCCAGCATTTT
D: TRBD1; size: .; length: 16; V: TRBV25-1; J: TRBJ1-5; CDR3: CASSGGATGSDQSQHF; DNA: TGTGCCAGCAGTGGAGGGGCGACAGGGTCGGATCAATCCCAGCATTTT
D: .; size: .; length: 14; V: TRBV12-3/TRBV12-4; J: TRBJ1-4; CDR3: CASRVSGFVEKLFF; DNA: TGTGCCAGCAGGGTTTCGGGTTTCGTTGAAAAACTGTTTTTT
D: TRBD2; size: .; length: 16; V: TRBV12-5; J: TRBJ2-3; CDR3: CASGLGAGGQTDTQYF; DNA: TGTGCTAGTGGTTTGGGAGCGGGGGGGCAGACAGATACGCAGTATTTT
D: .; size: many; length: 13; V: TRBV15; J: TRBJ2-7; CDR3: CATSRDVPYEQYF; DNA: TGTGCCACCAGCAGAGATGTTCCATACGAGCAGTACTTC
D: .; size: .; length: 15; V: TRBV7-9; J: TRBJ1-2; CDR3: CAGSPVGGGVYGYTF; DNA: TGTGCCGGCAGCCCAGTCGGGGGGGGAGTTTATGGCTACACCTTC
D: TRBD1; size: few; length: 14; V: TRBV6-2/TRBV6-3; J: TRBJ2-5; CDR3: CASSSGTGAETQYF; DNA: TGTGCCAGCAGTTCCGGGACAGGGGCAGAGACCCAGTACTTC
D: TRBD1; size: .; length: 12; V: TRBV25-1; J: TRBJ2-5; CDR3: CASRAGQGTEYF; DNA: TGTGCCAGCAGAGCTGGACAGGGGACGGAGTACTTC
D: .; size: .; length: 17; V: TRBV27; J: TRBJ2-7; CDR3: CASSRSINRRIDNEQYF; DNA: TGTGCCAGCAGTCGGTCGATTAACAGGAGAATCGACAATGAGCAGTACTTC
D: .; size: .; length: 14; V: TRBV3-1; J: TRBJ2-2; CDR3: CASSQTGEVGELFF; DNA: TGTGCCAGCAGCCAAACGGGGGAAGTCGGGGAGCTGTTTTTT
D: .; size: .; length: 14; V: TRBV9; J: TRBJ1-4; CDR3: CASSVDVAGGKLFF; DNA: TGTGCCAGCAGCGTAGACGTGGCCGGGGGAAAACTGTTTTTT
D: .; size: .; length: 12; V: TRBV5-1; J: TRBJ2-1; CDR3: CASSSDLREQFF; DNA: TGCGCCAGCAGCTCGGACCTTCGCGAGCAGTTCTTC
D: .; size: .; length: 17; V: TRBV20-1; J: TRBJ1-6; CDR3: CSARDLAESSYNSPPHF; DNA: TGCAGTGCTAGAGATTTGGCAGAGAGCTCCTATAATTCACCCCCCCACTTT
D: .; size: .; length: 20; V: TRBV6-5; J: TRBJ1-1; CDR3: CASSYSPLGRGGIDNTEAFF; DNA: TGTGCCAGCAGTTACTCCCCTTTGGGCAGGGGCGGCATAGATAACACTGAAGCTTTCTTT
D: .; size: .; length: 13; V: TRBV3-1; J: TRBJ1-1; CDR3: CASSQGSVTEAFF; DNA: TGTGCCAGCAGCCAGGGGTCGGTCACTGAAGCTTTCTTT
D: .; size: once; length: 15; V: TRBV20-1; J: TRBJ2-3; CDR3: CSARDVGGEPDTQYF; DNA: TGCAGTGCTAGAGATGTTGGCGGGGAGCCAGATACGCAGTATTTT
D: TRBD1; size: few; length: 15; V: TRBV7-2; J: TRBJ1-1; CDR3: CASNRQGALVTEAFF; DNA: TGTGCCAGCAACCGACAGGGGGCGTTGGTTACTGAAGCTTTCTTT
D: .; size: few; length: 13; V: TRBV20-1; J: TRBJ1-2; CDR3: CSASTGWLHGYTF; DNA: TGCAGTGCTAGTACAGGGTGGCTACATGGCTACACCTTC
D: .; size: few; length: 16; V: TRBV7-2; J: TRBJ2-1; CDR3: CASSHPPGGADNEQFF; DNA: TGTGCCAGCAGTCACCCCCCCGGGGGTGCTGATAATGAGCAGTTCTTC
D: TRBD1; size: .; length: 15; V: TRBV20-1; J: TRBJ2-3; CDR3: CSPSYRTGGTDTQYF; DNA: TGCAGTCCTAGCTATCGGACAGGGGGCACAGATACGCAGTATTTT
D: .; size: .; length: 15; V: TRBV14; J: TRBJ1-4; CDR3: CASSFRTPVGEKLFF; DNA: TGTGCCAGCAGCTTTCGGACCCCTGTTGGTGAAAAACTGTTTTTT
D: .; size: few; length: 13; V: TRBV12-3/TRBV12-4; J: TRBJ1-1; CDR3: CASGYTSNTEAFF; DNA: TGTGCCAGCGGATATACATCGAACACTGAAGCTTTCTTT
D: .; size: .; length: 15; V: TRBV5-1; J: TRBJ2-2; CDR3: CASRPVPERTGELFF; DNA: TGCGCCAGCAGACCGGTACCCGAGAGGACCGGGGAGCTGTTTTTT
D: TRBD1; size: few; length: 17; V: TRBV6-6; J: TRBJ2-3; CDR3: CASSYSHGGQRTDTQYF; DNA: TGTGCCAGCAGTTACTCGCATGGGGGACAGCGCACAGATACGCAGTATTTT
D: .; size: .; length: 13; V: TRBV6-5; J: TRBJ1-2; CDR3: CASSRTPLRGYTF; DNA: TGTGCCAGCAGCCGGACGCCACTTCGGGGCTACACCTTC
D: TRBD1; size: many; length: 15; V: TRBV20-1; J: TRBJ1-2; CDR3: CSARVSGTGGHGYTF; DNA: TGCAGTGCTAGGGTATCTGGGACAGGGGGCCATGGCTACACCTTC
D: TRBD2; size: few; length: 16; V: TRBV6-5; J: TRBJ2-7; CDR3: CASSPRWGGSYNEQYF; DNA: TGTGCCAGCAGTCCTCGGTGGGGGGGGTCCTACAATGAGCAGTACTTC
D: .; size: .; length: 15; V: TRBV10-3; J: TRBJ2-7; CDR3: CAISEPKTGNYEQYF; DNA: TGTGCCATCAGTGAGCCGAAGACAGGAAACTACGAGCAGTACTTC
D: TRBD1; size: few; length: 13; V: TRBV29-1; J: TRBJ2-7; CDR3: CSVPGQGTREQYF; DNA: TGCAGCGTTCCGGGACAGGGTACAAGGGAGCAGTACTTC
D: .; size: .; length: 15; V: TRBV12-3/TRBV12-4; J: TRBJ2-1; CDR3: CASSIDRTAYNEQFF; DNA: TGTGCCAGCAGCATTGACAGGACGGCCTACAATGAGCAGTTCTTC